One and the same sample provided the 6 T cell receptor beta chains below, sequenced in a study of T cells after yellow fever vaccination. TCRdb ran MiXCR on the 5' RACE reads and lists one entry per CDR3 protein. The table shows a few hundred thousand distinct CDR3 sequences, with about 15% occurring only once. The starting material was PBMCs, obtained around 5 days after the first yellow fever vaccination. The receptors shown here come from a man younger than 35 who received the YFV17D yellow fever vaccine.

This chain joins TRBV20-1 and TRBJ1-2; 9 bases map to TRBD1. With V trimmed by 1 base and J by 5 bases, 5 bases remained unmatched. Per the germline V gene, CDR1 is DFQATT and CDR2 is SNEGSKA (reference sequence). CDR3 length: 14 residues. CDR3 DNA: TGCAGTGCTAGAGCCAGACAGGGGGATTATGGCTACACCTTC. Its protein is CSARARQGDYGYTF.

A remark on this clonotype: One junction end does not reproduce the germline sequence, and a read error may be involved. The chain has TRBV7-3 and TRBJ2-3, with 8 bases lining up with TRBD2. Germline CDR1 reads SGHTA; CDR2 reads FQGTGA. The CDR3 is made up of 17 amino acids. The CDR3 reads CAGSLTAPGGAADTQYF. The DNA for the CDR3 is TGTGCCGGCAGCTTAACAGCCCCCGGGGGGGCGGCAGATACGCAGTATTTT.

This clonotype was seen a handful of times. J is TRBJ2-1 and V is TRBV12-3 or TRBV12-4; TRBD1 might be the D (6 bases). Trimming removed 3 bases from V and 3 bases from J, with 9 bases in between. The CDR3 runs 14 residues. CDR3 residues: CASSFQGHYNEQFF. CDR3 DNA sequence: TGTGCCAGCAGTTTTCAGGGGCACTACAATGAGCAGTTCTTC.

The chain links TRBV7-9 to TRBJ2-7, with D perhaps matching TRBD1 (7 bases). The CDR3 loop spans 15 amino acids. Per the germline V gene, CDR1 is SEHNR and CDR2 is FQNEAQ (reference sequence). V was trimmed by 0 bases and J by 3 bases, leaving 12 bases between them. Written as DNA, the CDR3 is TGTGCCAGCAGCTTAGCCCGACAGGGAGGCTACGAGCAGTACTTC. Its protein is CASSLARQGGYEQYF.

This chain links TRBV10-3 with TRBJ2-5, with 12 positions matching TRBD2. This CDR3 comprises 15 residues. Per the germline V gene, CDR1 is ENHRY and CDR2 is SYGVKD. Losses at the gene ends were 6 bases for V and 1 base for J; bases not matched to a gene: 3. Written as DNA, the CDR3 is TGTGCCATCAGCTCTAGCGGGGGGGGCCAAGAGACCCAGTACTTC. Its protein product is CAISSSGGGQETQYF.

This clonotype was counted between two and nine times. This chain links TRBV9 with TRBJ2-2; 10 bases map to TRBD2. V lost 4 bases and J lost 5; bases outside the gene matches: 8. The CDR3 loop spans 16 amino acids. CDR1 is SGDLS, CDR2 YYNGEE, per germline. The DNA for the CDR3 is TGTGCCAGCAGCCAAGCGGGGGGGCCCTGGACCGGGGAGCTGTTTTTT. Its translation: CASSQAGGPWTGELFF.